The rows below give T cell receptor beta chains drawn from one sample of a study of T cells in Graves' hyperthyroidism and ophthalmopathy. One entry per CDR3 protein, called by TCRdb with MiXCR from the multiplex PCR reads. The table lists under 500,000 distinct CDR3 sequences, around an eighth of them singletons, with around 27% in the top ten. The source material was blood. These receptor sequences come from a middle-aged man with Graves' ophthalmopathy. CDR3s include the opening cysteine and the closing phenylalanine or tryptophan. Each record gives: CDR3 length, clone size, J gene, V gene, D gene, CDR3 protein, CDR3 DNA. D genes are given only for firm matches. Some rows mark clone size as missing; the rest say once, few, many or name a class of expanded clone.

14,few,TRBJ1-1,TRBV11-2,TRBD1,CASSITHRGDKAFF,TGTGCCAGCAGCATAACCCACAGGGGCGATAAAGCTTTCTTT
14,many,TRBJ2-1,TRBV5-5,-,CASSLGRTPGEQFF,TGTGCCAGCAGCTTGGGTCGGACACCGGGAGAGCAGTTCTTC
13,few,TRBJ1-2,TRBV29-1,-,CSVERQAGYGYTF,TGCAGCGTTGAAAGACAGGCCGGCTATGGCTACACCTTC
16,-,TRBJ2-1,TRBV20-1,-,CSARSNSALSYNEQFF,TGCAGTGCCCGCAGTAATTCCGCCCTCTCCTACAATGAGCAGTTCTTC
14,once,TRBJ1-5,TRBV6-2/TRBV6-3,-,CASSGSLDSQPQHF,TGTGCCAGCAGTGGCTCCCTCGACAGTCAGCCCCAGCATTTT
15,many,TRBJ2-5,TRBV11-2,-,CASSLGRTTQETQYF,TGTGCCAGCAGCTTAGGGAGGACTACACAAGAGACCCAGTACTTC
13,many,TRBJ1-2,TRBV5-1,TRBD1,CASRITGDYGYTF,TGCGCCAGCAGGATAACAGGGGACTATGGCTACACCTTC
15,many,TRBJ2-1,TRBV19,-,CASSLAGGLYNEQFF,TGTGCCAGTAGTCTGGCAGGGGGGCTTTACAATGAGCAGTTCTTC
15,few,TRBJ1-5,TRBV11-2,-,CASSLDVGVGQPQHF,TGTGCCAGCAGCTTAGATGTTGGGGTGGGGCAGCCCCAGCATTTT
14,many,TRBJ2-5,TRBV20-1,-,CSVRGRAAKETQYF,TGCAGTGTCAGGGGGAGGGCCGCCAAAGAGACCCAGTACTTC
13,many,TRBJ1-2,TRBV27,-,CASSLRQNYGYTF,TGTGCCAGCAGTTTACGACAGAACTATGGCTACACCTTC
14,few,TRBJ2-5,TRBV7-2,-,CASSLGQKQETQYF,TGTGCCAGCAGCTTGGGCCAGAAACAAGAGACCCAGTACTTC
15,few,TRBJ2-2,TRBV5-4,-,CVSSLNPGNTGELFF,TGTGTCAGCAGCTTGAACCCTGGAAACACCGGGGAGCTGTTTTTT
13,many,TRBJ1-1,TRBV5-1,-,CASSWQGGTEAFF,TGCGCCAGCAGCTGGCAGGGTGGGACTGAAGCTTTCTTT
13,-,TRBJ2-7,TRBV29-1,-,CSVVVAGSVEQYF,TGCAGCGTTGTTGTAGCAGGTAGTGTCGAGCAGTACTTC
13,-,TRBJ2-1,TRBV5-1,-,CASRRAGIDEQFF,TGCGCCAGCAGAAGGGCGGGAATCGATGAGCAGTTCTTC
15,-,TRBJ1-5,TRBV6-1,-,CASSKYKQREQPQHF,TGTGCCAGCAGTAAATACAAACAAAGGGAGCAGCCCCAGCATTTT
16,many,TRBJ2-7,TRBV6-1,TRBD2,CASSVTSGRADYEQYF,TGTGCCAGCAGTGTGACTAGCGGGAGGGCCGACTACGAGCAGTACTTC
15,few,TRBJ2-2,TRBV4-1,-,CASSQSLFKTGELFF,TGCGCCAGCAGCCAAAGCTTATTCAAAACCGGGGAGCTGTTTTTT
16,many,TRBJ2-3,TRBV5-5,-,CASSLNPGSTTDTQYF,TGTGCCAGCAGCTTGAACCCCGGGTCGACCACAGATACGCAGTATTTT
14,-,TRBJ1-1,TRBV10-1,-,CASSVGDINTEAFF,TGCGCCAGCAGTGTTGGGGACATCAACACTGAAGCTTTCTTT
15,many,TRBJ2-7,TRBV20-1,-,CSARSLNRDSYEQYF,TGCAGTGCTAGGTCCCTAAACAGAGACTCCTACGAGCAGTACTTC
16,many,TRBJ2-7,TRBV12-5,-,CASGLSDRSDFHEQYF,TGTGCTAGTGGCCTCTCCGACAGATCGGACTTCCACGAGCAGTACTTC
14,-,TRBJ2-5,TRBV19,-,CASSITGQGETQYF,TGTGCCAGTAGTATTACGGGACAAGGAGAGACCCAGTACTTC
15,-,TRBJ2-7,TRBV9,-,CASSVMGTEHHEQYF,TGTGCCAGCAGCGTAATGGGAACGGAGCACCACGAGCAGTACTTC
14,-,TRBJ2-3,TRBV7-8,-,CASSLVKGTDTQYF,TGTGCCAGCAGCTTAGTTAAGGGCACAGATACGCAGTATTTT
13,many,TRBJ2-7,TRBV30,-,CAWSGSPTYEQYF,TGTGCCTGGAGTGGGTCACCGACCTACGAGCAGTACTTC
14,many,TRBJ2-7,TRBV20-1,TRBD2,CSAIGTSGVYEQYF,TGCAGTGCTATAGGGACTAGCGGGGTCTACGAGCAGTACTTC
15,many,TRBJ2-1,TRBV2,TRBD1,CASRAPGTGYNEQFF,TGTGCCAGCAGGGCCCCGGGGACAGGGTACAATGAGCAGTTCTTC
16,-,TRBJ2-1,TRBV7-8,TRBD2,CASSLAPGLANNEQFF,TGTGCCAGCAGCTTGGCCCCGGGACTAGCCAACAATGAGCAGTTCTTC
14,-,TRBJ1-4,TRBV15,-,CATSLHGEHEKLFF,TGTGCCACCAGCCTCCACGGAGAGCATGAAAAACTGTTTTTT
15,many,TRBJ1-2,TRBV10-3,-,CAISESLGGDYGYTF,TGTGCCATCAGTGAGTCCCTTGGAGGGGATTATGGCTACACCTTC
16,many,TRBJ2-1,TRBV29-1,TRBD2,CSVSIFGLAGGIEQFF,TGCAGCGTGTCGATTTTCGGTCTAGCGGGAGGGATTGAGCAGTTCTTC
13,many,TRBJ2-1,TRBV10-1,-,CASARANSYEQFF,TGCGCCAGCGCGAGGGCCAATTCGTATGAGCAGTTCTTC
14,many,TRBJ2-5,TRBV3-1,-,CASSQGRGQETQYF,TGTGCCAGCAGCCAAGGTCGGGGACAAGAGACCCAGTACTTC
13,few,TRBJ2-7,TRBV6-1,TRBD2,CASTLAGELKQYF,TGTGCCAGCACCCTAGCGGGAGAGTTGAAGCAGTACTTC
12,many,TRBJ2-7,TRBV12-3/TRBV12-4,-,CAAARSRDEQYF,TGTGCCGCGGCGAGGAGCAGAGACGAGCAGTACTTC